Following are 20 T cell receptor beta chains from one sample sequenced in a study of blood T cell repertoires in COVID-19. The table came from immunoSEQ multiplex PCR; TCRdb's copy has only in-frame clones and leaves some out. Among about 180,000 clones listed, 70% to 85% were seen once. Sequenced: PBMCs or T cells enriched from blood (not recorded which). Source of these receptors: a man aged 50 to 60 who had recovered from COVID-19.

The chain has TRBV19 and TRBJ1-2; unclear D gene. This CDR3 has 13 amino acids. Germline assignment: CDR1 LNHDA and CDR2 SQIVND (reference sequence). Trimming pared 6 bases from V and 4 bases from J, leaving 12 bases between. The CDR3 spells CASRMSGVYGYTF. The CDR3 bases are TGTGCCAGTAGAATGTCGGGAGTCTATGGCTACACCTTC.

The chain joins TRBV14 to TRBJ2-3; D is perhaps TRBD2 (5 bases). The CDR3 runs 11 residues. Deletions cut 5 bases from V and 14 bases from J, with 14 bases between. Germline V gives CDR1 SGHDN, CDR2 FVKESK. The CDR3 loop is CASSDSVGSYF. Here the CDR3 DNA reads TGTGCCAGCAGCGATAGCGTCGGTTCGTATTTT.

The chain recombines TRBV19 with TRBJ1-4, with TRBD1 matching over 10 bases. Germline V gives CDR1 LNHDA, CDR2 SQIVND (reference sequence). With V trimmed by 4 bases and J by 5 bases, 4 bases remained unmatched. The length of the CDR3 is 15 residues. The CDR3 reads CASSKWTGGNEKLFF. The CDR3 DNA sequence: TGTGCCAGTAGTAAATGGACAGGGGGAAATGAAAAACTGTTTTTT.

This chain uses TRBV6-5 with TRBJ1-2; the D gene is possibly TRBD1 (5 bases). V lost 6 bases and J lost 3, with 8 bases in between. From germline, CDR1 is MNHEY and CDR2 SVGAGI. The CDR3 covers 12 residues. CDR3 region: CASSLTDYGYTF. CDR3 in DNA: TGTGCCAGCAGCCTGACAGACTATGGCTACACCTTC.

The chain uses TRBV30 and TRBJ2-7; D is unresolved. V gave up 6 bases and J gave up 0 bases, with 9 bases separating them. Germline CDR1 reads GTSNPN; CDR2 reads SVGIG (reference sequence). This CDR3 spans 12 amino acids. CDR3 nucleotides: TGTGCCTGCCAGGATTCCTCCTACGAGCAGTACTTC. Its protein product is CACQDSSYEQYF.

The chain links TRBV6-2 or TRBV6-3 to TRBJ1-5, with TRBD1 matching 7 bases. This CDR3 has 14 amino acids. Trimming removed 6 bases from V and 6 bases from J; junction bases left unmatched: 8. From germline, CDR1 is MNHEY and CDR2 SVGEGT. CDR3 DNA sequence: TGTGCCAGCAGCCGAGACAGGGATTTTCAGCCCCAGCATTTT. It yields the protein CASSRDRDFQPQHF.

The chain carries TRBV2 and TRBJ2-2, with D uncertain. V was trimmed by 2 bases and J by 0 bases, leaving 7 bases between them. Germline CDR1 is SNHLY and CDR2 is FYNNEI. The CDR3 loop spans 15 amino acids. The DNA of the CDR3 is TGTGCCAGCAGTGAAACCAGGCCGAACACCGGGGAGCTGTTTTTT. It yields the protein CASSETRPNTGELFF. The whole variable domain, remainder taken from reference TRBV2 and TRBJ2-2, is EPEVTQTPSHQVTQMGQEVILRCVPISNHLYFYWYRQILGQKVEFLVSFYNNEISEKSEIFDDQFSVERPDGSNFTLKIRSTKLEDSAMYFCASSETRPNTGELFFGEGSRLTVL.

The rearrangement joins TRBV2 to TRBJ2-1, with 8 bases identical to TRBD2. Germline CDR1 SNHLY, CDR2 FYNNEI. V lost 7 bases and J lost 9; bases outside the gene matches: 5. This CDR3 contains 12 residues. The CDR3 bases are TGTGCCAGCACCCCGGGGGGGATTGAGCAGTTCTTC. Translation gives CASTPGGIEQFF.

The chain uses TRBV3-1 (or the pseudogene TRBV3-2) and TRBJ2-3; TRBD2 aligns across 7 bases. Trimming took 4 bases from V and 0 from J; bases not matched to a gene: 4. The CDR3 extends over 15 amino acids. The germline CDR1 and CDR2 sequences are LGHDT and YNNKEL (reference sequence). The chain's CDR3 is CASSPRGGSTDTQYF. In DNA form, the CDR3 reads TGTGCCAGCAGCCCCCGGGGAGGGAGCACAGATACGCAGTATTTT.

This clone was seen just once. The chain is built from TRBV3-1 (or the pseudogene TRBV3-2) and TRBJ2-7; 10 nucleotides agree with TRBD2. The CDR3 is 14 residues long. V shed 1 base, J shed 6 bases, and the junction held 3 bases outside the gene matches. Germline CDR1 is LGHDT and CDR2 is YNNKEL (reference sequence). The CDR3 region has the DNA TGTGCCAGCAGCCAAGTAGCGGGGGGAGGCGAGCAGTACTTC. It yields the protein CASSQVAGGGEQYF.

The J gene is TRBJ2-1, the V gene TRBV5-1; D call uncertain. The CDR3 has 13 residues. Trimming took 4 bases from V and 10 from J, leaving 15 bases between them. Germline V CDR1 and CDR2: SGHRS, YFSETQ. CDR3 DNA: TGCGCCAGCAGCACCGACCAGACACGAGAGCAGTTCTTC. It encodes CASSTDQTREQFF.

This chain uses TRBV7-3 with TRBJ2-2; D remains ambiguous. The germline CDR1 and CDR2 sequences are SGHTA and FQGTGA. Trimming shortened V by 8 bases and J by 6 bases, and 16 bases separated the two germline ends. The CDR3 length is 14 residues. CDR3 DNA: TGTGCCAGCGCTAACGCCGCGTCCTCCGGGGAGCTGTTTTTT. The encoded protein is CASANAASSGELFF.

V gene TRBV2 combines with J gene TRBJ1-1, with unresolved D. Trimming pared 1 base from V and 4 bases from J, leaving 7 bases between. Per the germline V gene, CDR1 is SNHLY and CDR2 is FYNNEI. This CDR3 spans 13 amino acids. CDR3 sequence reads: CASSEEGGTEAFF. The CDR3 DNA reads as TGTGCCAGCAGTGAAGAGGGAGGCACTGAAGCTTTCTTT.

The chain uses TRBV19 and TRBJ1-2; tentatively, D is TRBD1 (6 bases). CDR1 and CDR2 from the germline V gene are LNHDA and SQIVND (reference sequence). Trimming stripped 6 bases from V and 3 bases from J, with 20 bases between. This CDR3 is 16 amino acids long. In DNA form, the CDR3 reads TGTGCCAGTAGCTCCCAGGCGGCAGGGGAGTACTATGGCTACACCTTC. This sequence encodes CASSSQAAGEYYGYTF.

The chain uses TRBV27 and TRBJ1-5, with 7 bases lining up with TRBD1. With V trimmed by 6 bases and J by 5 bases, 7 bases remained unmatched. Germline V gives CDR1 MNHEY, CDR2 SMNVEV (reference sequence). CDR3 length: 14 amino acids. This chain's CDR3 is CASSGTENDQPQHF. DNA for the CDR3: TGTGCCAGCAGCGGGACAGAGAACGATCAGCCCCAGCATTTT.

This chain uses TRBV12-3 or TRBV12-4 with TRBJ1-1, with 8 bases fitting TRBD1. After removal of 3 bases from V and 6 bases from J, the junction contained 3 bases not matched to a gene. The CDR3 extends over 13 amino acids. The CDR3 loop is CASSFQGAPEAFF. In DNA, the CDR3 is TGTGCCAGCAGTTTCCAGGGGGCGCCTGAAGCTTTCTTT.

The chain employs TRBV24-1 and TRBJ1-4, with 7 bases fitting TRBD1. The CDR3 totals 19 residues. J lost 8 bases, V lost 1 base, and 18 bases had no gene match. Germline V gives CDR1 KGHDR, CDR2 SFDVKD. CDR3 coding DNA: TGTGCCACCAGTGATTTCGTGCCACCGGGACAGCCATTGGACGAAAAACTGTTTTTT. Its protein is CATSDFVPPGQPLDEKLFF.

The chain joins TRBV11-3 to TRBJ1-6; possibly TRBD1 for D (5 bases). The ends were cut back, 4 bases at V and 7 bases at J, with 8 bases in the middle. Germline V gene sequence: CDR1 SGHNT, CDR2 YENEEA. The CDR3 consists of 13 residues. This CDR3 is CASSSGGNSPLHF. In DNA, the CDR3 is TGTGCCAGCAGCTCGGGGGGAAATTCACCCCTCCACTTT.

The V and J genes are TRBV19 and TRBJ1-6; 7 bases line up with TRBD1. V gave up 4 bases and J gave up 7 bases; unmatched junction bases: 4. CDR1 and CDR2 from the germline V gene are LNHDA and SQIVND (reference sequence). The CDR3 covers 14 residues. CDR3: CASSTGTANSPLHF. For the CDR3, the DNA is TGTGCCAGTAGTACCGGGACAGCCAATTCACCCCTCCACTTT.

V is TRBV2 and J is TRBJ1-1; weak D call: TRBD1 (6 bases). There are 12 residues in the CDR3. CDR1 and CDR2 from the germline V gene are SNHLY and FYNNEI. V was clipped by 7 bases and J by 5 bases, with 11 bases between them. CDR3 in amino acids: CASMTGKTEAFF. CDR3 coding DNA: TGTGCCAGCATGACAGGAAAAACTGAAGCTTTCTTT.